These T cell receptor beta chains were read from a single sample in a study of PD-1 blockade in mismatch repair-deficient tumors. Method: immunoSEQ multiplex PCR; TCRdb's copy keeps in-frame clones and lacks some. The table includes 80,000 to 130,000 clones, 70% to 85% detected once. The sequences come from peripheral blood, collected about 33 weeks after starting pembrolizumab. The receptors were sampled from an adult with mismatch repair-deficient cancer. The CDR3 runs from the conserved cysteine through the conserved F or W. Fields, in order: J gene, V gene, CDR3 protein.

>TRBJ2-3|TRBV6-6
CASSYSAGSPVTQYF
>TRBJ2-1|TRBV7-9
CASSHRDNEQFF
>TRBJ2-1|TRBV5-1
CASSSVTAGGEQFF
>TRBJ1-1|TRBV6-1
CASNTDLFRPEAFF
>TRBJ2-7|TRBV5-6
CASSWTSGRLEQYF
>TRBJ2-2|TRBV7-3
CASSSHRQRENTGELFF
>TRBJ2-7|TRBV27
CASSSRSTIRDISSYEQYF
>TRBJ2-6|TRBV5-1
CASSVTSTGANVLTF
>TRBJ2-7|TRBV14
CASSGGGYEQYF
>TRBJ2-7|TRBV7-9
CASSPWTFHEQYF
>TRBJ1-1|TRBV7-9
CASSLEGTQAFF
>TRBJ1-1|TRBV5-5
CASSRPHSVMNTEAFF
>TRBJ2-1|TRBV15
CATSRDSGEFDEQFF
>TRBJ2-1|TRBV5-5
CASSSPAGGGEQFF
>TRBJ2-1|TRBV2
CASSEGLAAYNEQFF
>TRBJ2-7|TRBV5-4
CASSLGQVPYEQYF
>TRBJ2-7|TRBV19
CASSIGTANYEQYF
>TRBJ2-7|TRBV11-1
CASASRDSSYEQYF
>TRBJ2-5|TRBV30
CAWGGNSVSETQYF
>TRBJ1-1|TRBV12-5
CASGLRVNTEAFF
>TRBJ2-4|TRBV18
CASSRTGTGGVGIQYF
>TRBJ2-2|TRBV5-1
CASSLGGTSPGELFF
>TRBJ2-4|TRBV5-1
CASSPGTATKNIQYF
>TRBJ2-5|TRBV19
CASSTNLASLKETQYF
>TRBJ2-1|TRBV6-6
CASSRTLLLNEQFF
>TRBJ2-7|TRBV30
CAWSVGQGGEQYF
>TRBJ2-2|TRBV5-1
CASRLAGGSGELFF
>TRBJ2-6|TRBV5-4
CASSPPGTLAGANVLTF
>TRBJ2-5|TRBV7-9
CASSPSTGTQETQYF
>TRBJ2-4|TRBV7-9
CASSRQAGKNIQYF
>TRBJ2-7|TRBV6-5
CASSYSGVRPYEQYF
>TRBJ2-1|TRBV5-1
CASSLNGALSSYNEQFF
>TRBJ1-1|TRBV5-1
CASSLDPGTEAFF
>TRBJ2-2|TRBV11-3
CASSSGTAGELFF
>TRBJ1-5|TRBV9
CASSVDTGGADQPQHF
>TRBJ2-3|TRBV2
CASSPGLASDTQYF
>TRBJ2-1|TRBV19
CASSSRGRYNEQFF
>TRBJ2-1|TRBV27
CASDRGGISSYNEQFF
>TRBJ1-1|TRBV29-1
CSFTGMNTEAFF
>TRBJ2-5|TRBV6-5
CASRGAGLLETQYF
>TRBJ2-5|TRBV28
CASSFGHRQETQYF
>TRBJ2-2|TRBV11-2
CASSLGGLASLGAGELFF
>TRBJ2-1|TRBV19
CASSSRGTGAVNEQFF
>TRBJ2-7|TRBV10-1
CASSAGTASYEQYF
>TRBJ2-3|TRBV5-4
CASSLLAGTDTQYF
>TRBJ1-5|TRBV7-9
CASSFEQGISNQPQHF
>TRBJ2-5|TRBV11-3
CASSHRTGRWETQYF
>TRBJ2-7|TRBV6-4
CARYEQYF